The next 13 T cell receptor beta chains were all read from a single sample in a study of CD8+CD57+ T cells in acquired aplastic anemia. The TCR beta profiling, which covered VDJ combination and CDR3 sequence, was carried out using genomic DNA as the template. Via MiXCR, TCRdb re-called the reads, giving one row per CDR3 protein. The table shows around 64,000 distinct CDR3 sequences, with roughly 54% occurring only once. Sample: sorted CD4+, CD8+, or CD8+CD57+ T cells (not recorded which) from PBMCs. Receptors were obtained from a human donor in good health, serving as a control.

V and J are TRBV2 and TRBJ1-3, with D unclear. V was trimmed by 3 bases and J by 2 bases, leaving 8 bases between them. Germline V CDR1 and CDR2: SNHLY, FYNNEI. This CDR3 comprises 14 residues. CDR3: CASSEEFPGNTIYF. In nucleotides, the CDR3 is TGTGCCAGCAGTGAGGAGTTCCCTGGAAACACCATATATTTT.

This clonotype was counted a single time. The chain has TRBV6-1 and TRBJ1-3; D is possibly TRBD1 (5 bases). Germline V lookup: CDR1 MNHNS, CDR2 SASEGT. Trimming took off 4 bases at V and 0 bases at J, with 10 bases between the two ends. This CDR3 region has 15 residues. CDR3 loop: CASSVSRVSGNTIYF. The CDR3 DNA reads as TGTGCCAGCAGTGTGTCCAGGGTCTCTGGAAACACCATATATTTT.

This clonotype was found many times. The chain employs TRBV5-4 and TRBJ2-7, with 9 nucleotides matching TRBD1. The CDR3 sequence is 18 residues long. The V gene's germline CDR1 is SGHNT and CDR2 YYREEE (reference sequence). The V and J ends lost 0 bases and 1 base, in that order; junction bases with no gene match: 11. The CDR3 here is CASSLGKKLGTGSYEQYF. The CDR3 DNA sequence: TGTGCCAGCAGCTTGGGTAAAAAACTCGGGACAGGGTCCTACGAGCAGTACTTC. The entire variable domain, with the rest obtained from reference TRBV5-4 and TRBJ2-7, is as follows: ETGVTQSPTHLIKTRGQQVTLRCSSQSGHNTVSWYQQALGQGPQFIFQYYREEENGRGNFPPRFSGLQFPNYSSELNVNALELDDSALYLCASSLGKKLGTGSYEQYFGPGTRLTVT.

This clonotype has at least ten counts. The rearrangement uses TRBV7-2 and TRBJ1-4, with 7 nucleotides matching TRBD1. V shed 1 base and J 0 bases; nucleotides not matched to a gene: 2. The germline gives CDR1 SGHTA, CDR2 FQGNSA. The CDR3 runs 16 residues. The CDR3 nucleotides are TGTGCCAGCAGCTTAGGGCAGGGGGCAACTAATGAAAAACTGTTTTTT. As protein: CASSLGQGATNEKLFF. Full variable domain (remainder filled in from reference TRBV7-2 and TRBJ1-4): GAGVSQSPSNKVTEKGKDVELRCDPISGHTALYWYRQSLGQGLEFLIYFQGNSAPDKSGLPSDRFSAERTGGSVSTLTIQRTQQEDSAVYLCASSLGQGATNEKLFFGSGTQLSVL.

This chain uses TRBV19 with TRBJ1-4; D call uncertain. Per germline, CDR1 LNHDA and CDR2 SQIVND (reference sequence). The CDR3 sequence is 13 residues long. V was clipped by 6 bases and J by 11 bases, with 16 bases between them. The CDR3 DNA reads TGTGCCAGTAGCGAGGACCCACTAAGGAAACTGTTTTTT. It specifies CASSEDPLRKLFF.

This clonotype appeared many times. The CDR3 sequence is CASRAQTNYGYTF. The CDR3 coding sequence is TGTGCCAGTCGGGCTCAAACTAACTATGGCTACACCTTC. The V call is TRBV19, the J call TRBJ1-2; no reliable D call. CDR3 length: 13 amino acids. V was cut by 8 bases and J by 0 bases, with 10 bases left in between. CDR1 and CDR2 (germline): LNHDA, SQIVND (reference sequence). Full variable domain (outside the CDR3, taken from reference TRBV19 and TRBJ1-2): DGGITQSPKYLFRKEGQNVTLSCEQNLNHDAMYWYRQDPGQGLRLIYYSQIVNDFQKGDIAEGYSVSREKKESFPLTVTSAQKNPTAFYLCASRAQTNYGYTFGSGTRLTVV.

This chain links TRBV18 with TRBJ2-1; either TRBD1 or TRBD2 may supply D (5 bases each). The CDR3 spans 17 residues. Looked up from germline, CDR1 is KGHSH and CDR2 is LQKENI. The ends were cut back, 6 bases at V and 2 bases at J, with 20 bases in the middle. The CDR3 nucleotides are TGTGCCAGCTCCCCCCGCGGGTCCAAGGGGACCTACAATGAGCAGTTCTTC. Its translation: CASSPRGSKGTYNEQFF.

The chain couples TRBV7-3 to TRBJ1-2; D not certain. The CDR3 consists of 13 residues. CDR1 SGHTA and CDR2 FQGTGA come from the germline V gene. With 5 bases removed from V and 5 bases from J, the gap between germline ends came to 12 bases. This CDR3 reads CASSPGGVYGYTF. CDR3 DNA: TGTGCCAGCAGCCCTGGTGGGGTGTATGGCTACACCTTC. The full variable domain, rest sourced from reference TRBV7-3 and TRBJ1-2, is GAGVSQTPSNKVTEKGKYVELRCDPISGHTALYWYRQSLGQGPEFLIYFQGTGAADDSGLPNDRFFAVRPEGSVSTLKIQRTERGDSAVYLCASSPGGVYGYTFGSGTRLTVV.

This clonotype was seen just once. The gene calls are TRBV19 and TRBJ1-2, with unresolved D. With 1 base removed from V and 8 bases from J, the gap between germline ends came to 8 bases. The CDR3 length is 12 residues. Germline lookup yields CDR1 LNHDA and CDR2 SQIVND (reference sequence). CDR3 sequence reads: CASSIGGFGYTF. The DNA for the CDR3 is TGTGCCAGTAGTATAGGGGGTTTCGGCTACACCTTC.

The chain employs TRBV19 and TRBJ2-7; the match to TRBD2 covers 7 bases. After removal of 3 bases from V and 7 bases from J, the junction contained 9 bases not matched to a gene. Germline-derived CDR1 and CDR2 are LNHDA and SQIVND (reference sequence). The length of the CDR3 is 14 residues. DNA for the CDR3: TGTGCCAGTAGTATTAGGACTAGGATTTATGAGCAGTACTTC. This encodes CASSIRTRIYEQYF. Full variable domain (missing parts from reference TRBV19 and TRBJ2-7): DGGITQSPKYLFRKEGQNVTLSCEQNLNHDAMYWYRQDPGQGLRLIYYSQIVNDFQKGDIAEGYSVSREKKESFPLTVTSAQKNPTAFYLCASSIRTRIYEQYFGPGTRLTVT.

This clonotype was detected only a few times. The J gene is TRBJ1-2, the V gene TRBV29-1; perhaps TRBD1 as D (5 bases). The CDR3 has 13 residues. V was clipped by 6 bases and J by 2 bases, with 13 bases between them. CDR1 is SQVTM and CDR2 is ANQGSEA in the germline V gene. DNA for the CDR3: TGCAGCGTCGGATACAGGACAAACTATGGCTACACCTTC. Residues: CSVGYRTNYGYTF.

This chain links TRBV15 with TRBJ2-7; 8 bases are shared with TRBD1. In germline, CDR1 is LNHNV, CDR2 YYDKDF (reference sequence). This CDR3 comprises 13 residues. With V trimmed by 6 bases and J by 2 bases, 3 bases remained unmatched. This chain's CDR3 is CATSKGQAYEQYV. Written as DNA, the CDR3 is TGTGCCACCAGTAAGGGACAGGCCTACGAGCAGTACGTC.

V usage is TRBV7-9 and J usage is TRBJ1-2; no clear D. The CDR3 loop spans 14 amino acids. With 4 bases removed from V and 6 bases from J, the gap between germline ends came to 15 bases. Per germline, CDR1 SEHNR and CDR2 FQNEAQ (reference sequence). The CDR3 nucleotides read TGTGCCAGCAGCTCCGTCCCGGGGATTCATGGCTACACCTTC. It is translated as CASSSVPGIHGYTF.